This T cell receptor (beta chain) was captured by sequencing in a study of cytomegalovirus exposure and HLA in healthy donors. 13 Jbeta primers and 60 Vbeta primers were used for the PCR. Repertoires were generated with immunoSEQ multiplex PCR, while TCRdb's copy carries only in-frame clones and drops some. The sample yields about 160,000 clones, under 70% seen once. Findings and caveats of the study: V- and J-gene trimming of TCR beta was linked (in a later analysis) to a missense DCLRE1C variant. Specificity for CMV antigens was confirmed in vitro for a few of the CMV-associated chains.

About this clone: Its antigen remains unknown. An end of the junction differs from the germline gene, which may be a read error.

Germline V lookup: CDR1 SGHRS, CDR2 YFSETQ. CDR3 length equals 13 residues. This TCR came from a woman between 40 and 55 years old in good health and CMV-seropositive. The sequencing sample was made of PBMCs. The rearrangement uses TRBV5-1 and TRBJ1-2; no firm D call. As DNA, the CDR3 is TGCGCCAGCAGCACTGGTGACAATTATGGCTACCCCTTC. Protein: CASSTGDNYGYPF.